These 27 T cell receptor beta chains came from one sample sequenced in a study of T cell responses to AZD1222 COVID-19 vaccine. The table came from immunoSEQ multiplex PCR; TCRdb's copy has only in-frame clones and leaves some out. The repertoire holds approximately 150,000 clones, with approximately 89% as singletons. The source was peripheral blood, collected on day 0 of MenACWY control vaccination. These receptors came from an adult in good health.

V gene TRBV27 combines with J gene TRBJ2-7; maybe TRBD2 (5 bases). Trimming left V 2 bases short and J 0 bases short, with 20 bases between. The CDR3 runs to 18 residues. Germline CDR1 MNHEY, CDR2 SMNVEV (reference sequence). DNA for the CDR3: TGTGCCAGCAGTTTAGAACGAAGGACTGGAAGGAGCTCCTACGAGCAGTACTTC. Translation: CASSLERRTGRSSYEQYF.

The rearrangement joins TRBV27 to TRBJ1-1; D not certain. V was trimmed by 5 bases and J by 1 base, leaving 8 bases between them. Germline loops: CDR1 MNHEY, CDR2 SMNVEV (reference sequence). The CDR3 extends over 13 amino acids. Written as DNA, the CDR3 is TGTGCCAGCAGTCACAAGGGGAACACTGAAGCTTTCTTT. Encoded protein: CASSHKGNTEAFF.

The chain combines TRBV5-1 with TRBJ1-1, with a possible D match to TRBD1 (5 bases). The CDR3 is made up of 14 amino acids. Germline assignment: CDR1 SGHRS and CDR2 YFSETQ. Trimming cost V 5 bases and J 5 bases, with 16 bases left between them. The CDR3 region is CASRVQGMGTEAFF. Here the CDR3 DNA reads TGCGCCAGCAGGGTCCAGGGTATGGGGACTGAAGCTTTCTTT. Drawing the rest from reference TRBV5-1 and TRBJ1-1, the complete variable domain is KAGVTQTPRYLIKTRGQQVTLSCSPISGHRSVSWYQQTPGQGLQFLFEYFSETQRNKGNFPGRFSGRQFSNSRSEMNVSTLELGDSALYLCASRVQGMGTEAFFGQGTRLTVV.

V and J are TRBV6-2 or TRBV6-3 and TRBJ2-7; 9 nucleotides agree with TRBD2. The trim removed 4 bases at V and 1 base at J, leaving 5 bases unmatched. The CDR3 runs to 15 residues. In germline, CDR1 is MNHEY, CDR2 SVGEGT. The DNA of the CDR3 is TGTGCCAGCAGTTCGAGGACTAGCGTGTCCTACGAGCAGTACTTC. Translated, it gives CASSSRTSVSYEQYF.

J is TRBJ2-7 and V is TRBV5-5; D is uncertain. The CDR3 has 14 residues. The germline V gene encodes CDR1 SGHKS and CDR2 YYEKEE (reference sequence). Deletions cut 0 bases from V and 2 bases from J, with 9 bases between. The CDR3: CASSLAYAAYEQYF. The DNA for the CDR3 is TGTGCCAGCAGCTTGGCCTATGCAGCCTACGAGCAGTACTTC.

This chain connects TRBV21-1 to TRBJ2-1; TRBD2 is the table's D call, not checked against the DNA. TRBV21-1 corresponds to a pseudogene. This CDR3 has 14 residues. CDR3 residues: CASSTGTNNNEQFF. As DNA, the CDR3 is TGTGCCAGCAGTACCGGGACTAACAACAATGAGCAGTTCTTC.

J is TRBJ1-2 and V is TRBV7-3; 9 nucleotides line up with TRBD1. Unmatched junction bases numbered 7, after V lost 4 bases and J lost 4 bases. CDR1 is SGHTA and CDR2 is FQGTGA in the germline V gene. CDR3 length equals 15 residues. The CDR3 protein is CASSSTGGAGYGYTF. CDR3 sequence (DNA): TGTGCCAGCAGCTCCACAGGGGGCGCGGGCTATGGCTACACCTTC.

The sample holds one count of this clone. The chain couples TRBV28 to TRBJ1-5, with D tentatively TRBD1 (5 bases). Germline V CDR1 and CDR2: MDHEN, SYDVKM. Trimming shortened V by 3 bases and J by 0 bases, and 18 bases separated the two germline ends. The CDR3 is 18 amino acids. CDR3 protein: CASSFKGQEFYSNQPQHF. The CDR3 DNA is TGTGCCAGCAGTTTCAAGGGGCAGGAGTTCTATAGCAATCAGCCCCAGCATTTT.

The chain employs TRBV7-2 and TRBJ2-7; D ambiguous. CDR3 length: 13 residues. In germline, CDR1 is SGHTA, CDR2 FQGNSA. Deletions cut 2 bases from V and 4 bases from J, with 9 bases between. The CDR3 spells CASSLYLTYEQYF. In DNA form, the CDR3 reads TGTGCCAGCAGCTTATACCTCACGTACGAGCAGTACTTC.

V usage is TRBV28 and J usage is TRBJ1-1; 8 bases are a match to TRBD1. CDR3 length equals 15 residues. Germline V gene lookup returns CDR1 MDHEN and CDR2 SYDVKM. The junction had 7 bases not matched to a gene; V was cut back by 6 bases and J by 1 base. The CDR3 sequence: CASRGQAPENTEAFF. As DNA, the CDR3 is TGTGCCAGCAGGGGACAGGCTCCCGAGAACACTGAAGCTTTCTTT.

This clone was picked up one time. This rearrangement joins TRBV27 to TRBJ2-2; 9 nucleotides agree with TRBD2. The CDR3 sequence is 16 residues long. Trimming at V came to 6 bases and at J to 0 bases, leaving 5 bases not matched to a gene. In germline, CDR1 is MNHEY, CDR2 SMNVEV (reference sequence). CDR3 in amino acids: CASRTRGGANTGELFF. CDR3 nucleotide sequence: TGTGCCAGCAGGACTCGCGGGGGGGCGAACACCGGGGAGCTGTTTTTT.

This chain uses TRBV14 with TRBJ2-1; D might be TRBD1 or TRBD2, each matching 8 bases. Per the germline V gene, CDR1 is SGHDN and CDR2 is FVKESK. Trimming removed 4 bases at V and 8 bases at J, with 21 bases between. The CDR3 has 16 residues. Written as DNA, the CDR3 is TGTGCCAGCAGCCGCCAGGGGGCGCTCGGGGGGGATGAGCAGTTCTTC. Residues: CASSRQGALGGDEQFF.

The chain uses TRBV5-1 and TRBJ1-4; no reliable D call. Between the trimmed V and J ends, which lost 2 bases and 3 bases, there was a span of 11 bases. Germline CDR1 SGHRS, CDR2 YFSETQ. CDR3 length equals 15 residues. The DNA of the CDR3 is TGCGCCAGCAGCTTCGGGAGGGCCTCTAATGAAAAACTGTTTTTT. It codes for CASSFGRASNEKLFF.

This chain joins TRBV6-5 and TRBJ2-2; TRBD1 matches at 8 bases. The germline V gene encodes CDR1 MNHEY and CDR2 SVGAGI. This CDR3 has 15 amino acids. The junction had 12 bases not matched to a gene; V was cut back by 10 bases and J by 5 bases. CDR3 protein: CAIQGYRGMTGELFF. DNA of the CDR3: TGTGCCATCCAAGGGTACAGGGGGATGACCGGGGAGCTGTTTTTT.

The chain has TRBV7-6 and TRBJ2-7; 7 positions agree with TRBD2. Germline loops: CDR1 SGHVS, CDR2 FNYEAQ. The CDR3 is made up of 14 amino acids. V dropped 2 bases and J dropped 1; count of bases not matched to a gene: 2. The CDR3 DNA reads TGTGCCAGCAGCTTAAGTAGCGGGTCCTACGAGCAGTACTTC. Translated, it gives CASSLSSGSYEQYF.

CDR3 coding DNA: TGCGCCAGCAGCTTACTGGACCGGAGTAAGAACACCGGGGAGCTGTTTTTT. Its translation: CASSLLDRSKNTGELFF. This chain uses TRBV4-1 with TRBJ2-2; no clear D. Trimming pared 5 bases from V and 1 base from J, leaving 17 bases between. The CDR3 covers 17 residues. Germline V gene data show CDR1 as MGHRA and CDR2 as YSYEKL.

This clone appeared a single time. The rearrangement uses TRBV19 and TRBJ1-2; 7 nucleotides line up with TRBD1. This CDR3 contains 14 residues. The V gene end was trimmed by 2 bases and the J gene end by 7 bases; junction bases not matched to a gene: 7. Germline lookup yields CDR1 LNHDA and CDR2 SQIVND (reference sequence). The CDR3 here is CASSIMGGGGGYTF. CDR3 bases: TGTGCCAGTAGTATAATGGGAGGGGGCGGTGGCTACACCTTC.

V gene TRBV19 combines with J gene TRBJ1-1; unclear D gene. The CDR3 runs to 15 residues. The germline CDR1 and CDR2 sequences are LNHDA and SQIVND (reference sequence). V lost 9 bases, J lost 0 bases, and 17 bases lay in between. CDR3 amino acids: CASRRDTLMNTEAFF. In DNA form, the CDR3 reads TGTGCCAGCAGGAGGGATACCCTGATGAACACTGAAGCTTTCTTT.

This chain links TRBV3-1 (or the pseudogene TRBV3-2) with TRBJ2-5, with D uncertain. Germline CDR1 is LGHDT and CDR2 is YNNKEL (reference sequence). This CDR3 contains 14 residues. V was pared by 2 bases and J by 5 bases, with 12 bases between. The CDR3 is CASSQRGPGETQYF. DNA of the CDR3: TGTGCCAGCAGCCAAAGAGGTCCCGGGGAGACCCAGTACTTC.

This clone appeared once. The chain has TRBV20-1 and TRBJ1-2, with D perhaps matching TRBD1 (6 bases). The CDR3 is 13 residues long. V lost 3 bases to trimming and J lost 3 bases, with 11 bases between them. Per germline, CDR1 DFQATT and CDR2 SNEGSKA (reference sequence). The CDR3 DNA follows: TGCAGTGCTAGTTCAGGGGCCGACTATGGCTACACCTTC. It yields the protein CSASSGADYGYTF.

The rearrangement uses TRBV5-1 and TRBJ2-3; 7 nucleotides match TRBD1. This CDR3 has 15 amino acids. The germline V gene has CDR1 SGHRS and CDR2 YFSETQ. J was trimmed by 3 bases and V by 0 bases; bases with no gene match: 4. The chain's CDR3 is CASSLVGQETDTQYF. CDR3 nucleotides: TGCGCCAGCAGCTTGGTAGGACAGGAGACAGATACGCAGTATTTT.

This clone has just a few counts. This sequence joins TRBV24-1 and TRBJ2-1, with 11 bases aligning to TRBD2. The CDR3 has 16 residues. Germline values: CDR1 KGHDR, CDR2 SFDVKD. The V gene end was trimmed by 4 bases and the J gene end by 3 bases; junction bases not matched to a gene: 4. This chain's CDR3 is CATSDRLAGSYNEQFF. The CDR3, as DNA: TGTGCCACCAGTGACAGACTAGCGGGAAGCTACAATGAGCAGTTCTTC.

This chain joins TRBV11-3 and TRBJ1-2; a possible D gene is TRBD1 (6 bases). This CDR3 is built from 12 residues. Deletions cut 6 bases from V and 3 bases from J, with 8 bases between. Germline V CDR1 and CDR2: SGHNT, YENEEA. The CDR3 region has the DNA TGTGCCAGCAGTTACAGGGACTATGGCTACACCTTC. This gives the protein CASSYRDYGYTF.

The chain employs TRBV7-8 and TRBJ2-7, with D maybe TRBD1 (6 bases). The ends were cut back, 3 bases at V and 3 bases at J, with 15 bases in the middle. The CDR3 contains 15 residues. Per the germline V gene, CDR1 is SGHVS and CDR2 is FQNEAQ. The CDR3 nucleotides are TGTGCCAGCAGCTTGCGACAGGACACTGTCTACGAGCAGTACTTC. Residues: CASSLRQDTVYEQYF.

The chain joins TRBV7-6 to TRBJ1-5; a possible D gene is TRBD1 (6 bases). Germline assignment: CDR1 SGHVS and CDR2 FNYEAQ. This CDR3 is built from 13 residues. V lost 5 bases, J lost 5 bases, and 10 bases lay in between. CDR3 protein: CASSPNRDQPQHF. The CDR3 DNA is TGTGCCAGCAGCCCGAACAGGGATCAGCCCCAGCATTTT.

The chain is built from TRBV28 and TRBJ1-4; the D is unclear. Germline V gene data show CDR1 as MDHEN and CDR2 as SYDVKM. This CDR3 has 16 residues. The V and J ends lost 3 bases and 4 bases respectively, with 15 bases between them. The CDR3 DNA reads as TGTGCCAGCAGTTTCAGCGGGCGGGCCCTTAATGAAAAACTGTTTTTT. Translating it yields CASSFSGRALNEKLFF.

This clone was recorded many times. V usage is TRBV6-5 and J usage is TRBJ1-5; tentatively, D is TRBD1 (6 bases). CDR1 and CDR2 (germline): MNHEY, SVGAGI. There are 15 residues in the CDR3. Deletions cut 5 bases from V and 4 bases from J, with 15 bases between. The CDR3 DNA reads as TGTGCCAGCAGTACGGACAGAAACTTAAATCAGCCCCAGCATTTT. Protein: CASSTDRNLNQPQHF.